This TCR beta chain was documented in a study of T cell responses to AZD1222 COVID-19 vaccine. Study findings and constraints: The reported proportion of spike-specific TCRs targeting unmutated variant regions was nearly half. The span of vaccine-associated CD4 TCRs extended across spike, with dominance at 160-218 and 743-854.

Regarding this clone: As yet, its antigen is unknown.

The CDR3 length is 14 residues. Trimming pared 4 bases from V and 7 bases from J, leaving 11 bases between. Germline CDR1 reads MNHEY; CDR2 reads SMNVEV (reference sequence). The table came from immunoSEQ multiplex PCR; TCRdb's copy has only in-frame clones and leaves some out. Of 180,000 or so clones listed, 91% were seen once; the top ten hold roughly 1.7%. The sequence derives from an adult who received the AZD1222 COVID-19 vaccine. Sequenced material: peripheral blood, taken 28 days after the second AZD1222 dose. The chain links TRBV27 to TRBJ1-6; D not certain. DNA of the CDR3: TGTGCCAGCAGTTCAAGGGAGGGCAATTCACCCCTCCACTTT. This gives the protein CASSSREGNSPLHF.